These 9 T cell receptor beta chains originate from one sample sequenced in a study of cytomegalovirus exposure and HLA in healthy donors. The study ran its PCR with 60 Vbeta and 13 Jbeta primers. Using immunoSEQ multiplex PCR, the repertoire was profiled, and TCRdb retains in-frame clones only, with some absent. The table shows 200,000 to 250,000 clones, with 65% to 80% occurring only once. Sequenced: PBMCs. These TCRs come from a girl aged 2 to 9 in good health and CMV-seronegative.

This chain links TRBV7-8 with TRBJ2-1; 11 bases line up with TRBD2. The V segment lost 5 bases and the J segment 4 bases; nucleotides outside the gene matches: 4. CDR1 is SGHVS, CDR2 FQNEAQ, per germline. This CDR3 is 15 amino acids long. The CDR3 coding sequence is TGTGCCAGCAGCGTAACTAGCGGGGGTTACAATGAGCAGTTCTTC. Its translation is CASSVTSGGYNEQFF.

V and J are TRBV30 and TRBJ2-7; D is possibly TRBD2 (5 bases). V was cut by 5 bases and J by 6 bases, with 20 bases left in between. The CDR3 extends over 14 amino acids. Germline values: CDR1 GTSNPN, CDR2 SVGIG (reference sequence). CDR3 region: CAWRRPGGLFEQYF. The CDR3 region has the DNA TGTGCCTGGCGACGGCCCGGAGGCTTATTCGAGCAGTACTTC.

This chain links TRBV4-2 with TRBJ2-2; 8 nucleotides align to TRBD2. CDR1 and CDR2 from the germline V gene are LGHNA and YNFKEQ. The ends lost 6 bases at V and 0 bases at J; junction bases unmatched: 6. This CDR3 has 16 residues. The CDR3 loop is CASRTGGAANTGELFF. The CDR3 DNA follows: TGTGCCAGCAGAACCGGGGGGGCCGCGAACACCGGGGAGCTGTTTTTT.

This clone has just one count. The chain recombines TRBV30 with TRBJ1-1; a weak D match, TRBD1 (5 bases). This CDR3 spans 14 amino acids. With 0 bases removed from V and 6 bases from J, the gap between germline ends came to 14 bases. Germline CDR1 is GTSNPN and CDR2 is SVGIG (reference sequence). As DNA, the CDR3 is TGTGCCTGGAGTGTAGACAGTCGTCTGGCTGAAGCTTTCTTT. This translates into CAWSVDSRLAEAFF. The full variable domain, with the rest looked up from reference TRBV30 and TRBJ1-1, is SQTIHQWPATLVQPVGSPLSLECTVEGTSNPNLYWYRQAAGRGLQLLFYSVGIGQISSEVPQNLSASRPQDRQFILSSKKLLLSDSGFYLCAWSVDSRLAEAFFGQGTRLTVV.

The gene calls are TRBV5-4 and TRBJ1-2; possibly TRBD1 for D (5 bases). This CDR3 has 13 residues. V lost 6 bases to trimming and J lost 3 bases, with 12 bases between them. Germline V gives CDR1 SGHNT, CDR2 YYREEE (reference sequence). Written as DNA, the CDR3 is TGTGCCAGCAAGGACACCTCTTACTATGGCTACACCTTC. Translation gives CASKDTSYYGYTF.

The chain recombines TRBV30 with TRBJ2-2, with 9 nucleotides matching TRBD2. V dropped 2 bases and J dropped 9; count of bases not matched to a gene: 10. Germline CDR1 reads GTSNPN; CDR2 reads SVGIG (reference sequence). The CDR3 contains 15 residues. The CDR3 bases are TGTGCCTGGAGTCGCGTAGCGGGAGTTTCCCGGGAGCTGTTTTTT. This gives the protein CAWSRVAGVSRELFF. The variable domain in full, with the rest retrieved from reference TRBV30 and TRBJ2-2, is SQTIHQWPATLVQPVGSPLSLECTVEGTSNPNLYWYRQAAGRGLQLLFYSVGIGQISSEVPQNLSASRPQDRQFILSSKKLLLSDSGFYLCAWSRVAGVSRELFFGEGSRLTVL.

The CDR3 spells CSVDTSGSHEQYF. The CDR3 DNA sequence: TGCAGCGTTGACACTAGCGGGTCCCACGAGCAGTACTTC. V usage is TRBV29-1 and J usage is TRBJ2-7; 9 nucleotides agree with TRBD2. V shed 3 bases and J 5 bases; nucleotides not matched to a gene: 5. Germline CDR1 SQVTM, CDR2 ANQGSEA. This CDR3 spans 13 amino acids.

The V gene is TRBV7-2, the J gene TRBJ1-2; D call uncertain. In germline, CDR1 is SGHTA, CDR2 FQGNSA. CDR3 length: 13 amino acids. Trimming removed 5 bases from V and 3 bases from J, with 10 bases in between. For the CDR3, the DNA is TGTGCCAGCAGCGTACGGTCGGACTATGGCTACACCTTC. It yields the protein CASSVRSDYGYTF.

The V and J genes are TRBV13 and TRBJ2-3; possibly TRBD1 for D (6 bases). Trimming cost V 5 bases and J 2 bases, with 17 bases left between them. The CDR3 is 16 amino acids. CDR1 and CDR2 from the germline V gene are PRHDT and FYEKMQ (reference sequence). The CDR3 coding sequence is TGTGCCAGCAGCCTCGGACAGATCGACCACACAGATACGCAGTATTTT. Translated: CASSLGQIDHTDTQYF.